This is a list of T cell receptor beta chains from one sample in a study of spatial heterogeneity in lung cancer. TCRdb passed the 5' RACE reads through MiXCR, listing each CDR3 protein once. The data hold about 92,000 distinct CDR3 sequences, with roughly 12% observed a single time. This specimen consisted of PBMCs, obtained at surgery. These receptors all stem from a male donor with early-stage non-small cell lung cancer. Both conserved end residues are part of each CDR3. Fields, in order: V gene, J gene, clone size, D gene, CDR3 DNA, CDR3 protein. D genes are given only for firm matches. For some rows the clone size is stated as once, few or many, or as a class when expanded; others skip it.

v_gene: TRBV29-1
j_gene: TRBJ1-1
abundance: -
d_gene: TRBD1
CDR3nt: TGCAGCTCCGGGACAGTGAACACTGAAGCTTTCTTT
CDR3aa: CSSGTVNTEAFF

v_gene: TRBV6-5
j_gene: TRBJ2-7
abundance: few
d_gene: -
CDR3nt: TGTGCCAGCAGTCCGAGATACTCCTACGAGCAGTACTTC
CDR3aa: CASSPRYSYEQYF

v_gene: TRBV6-2/TRBV6-3
j_gene: TRBJ2-2
abundance: few
d_gene: -
CDR3nt: TGTGCCAGCAGCCGACTTCTGACAGGAGCAAACACCGGGGAGCTGTTTTTT
CDR3aa: CASSRLLTGANTGELFF

v_gene: TRBV19
j_gene: TRBJ1-1
abundance: few
d_gene: TRBD1
CDR3nt: TGTGCCAGTAGTCCCCCAGGACAGGGCACTGAAGCTTTCTTT
CDR3aa: CASSPPGQGTEAFF

v_gene: TRBV10-3
j_gene: TRBJ2-3
abundance: many
d_gene: -
CDR3nt: TGTGCCATCAGTGAACCGGGCACAGATACGCAGTATTTT
CDR3aa: CAISEPGTDTQYF

v_gene: TRBV5-1
j_gene: TRBJ2-2
abundance: many
d_gene: -
CDR3nt: TGCGCCAGCACGGACTACGAGGAGCTGTTTTTT
CDR3aa: CASTDYEELFF

v_gene: TRBV6-4
j_gene: TRBJ1-5
abundance: few
d_gene: -
CDR3nt: TGTGCCAGCAGTGACAGCGGGGGCAATCAGCCCCAGCATTTT
CDR3aa: CASSDSGGNQPQHF

v_gene: TRBV6-6
j_gene: TRBJ1-5
abundance: -
d_gene: TRBD1
CDR3nt: TGTGCCAGCAGTTACCCGCAGACAGGGAGCAATCAGCCCCAGCATTTT
CDR3aa: CASSYPQTGSNQPQHF

v_gene: TRBV7-9
j_gene: TRBJ2-2
abundance: -
d_gene: -
CDR3nt: TGTGCCAGCAGCTCCCCACCTGGGACGGCGAACACCGGGGAGCTGTTTTTT
CDR3aa: CASSSPPGTANTGELFF

v_gene: TRBV12-3/TRBV12-4
j_gene: TRBJ1-5
abundance: few
d_gene: -
CDR3nt: TGTGCCAGCAGTTTCTACAGAAATAGCAATCAGCCCCAGCATTTT
CDR3aa: CASSFYRNSNQPQHF

v_gene: TRBV20-1
j_gene: TRBJ2-7
abundance: -
d_gene: TRBD2
CDR3nt: TGCAGTGCTAGGGGGACTAGCGGCTACGAGCAGTACTTC
CDR3aa: CSARGTSGYEQYF

v_gene: TRBV2
j_gene: TRBJ1-3
abundance: -
d_gene: -
CDR3nt: TGTGCCAGCAGTGGACTAGTCTCTGGAAACACCATATATTTT
CDR3aa: CASSGLVSGNTIYF

v_gene: TRBV28
j_gene: TRBJ1-5
abundance: few
d_gene: -
CDR3nt: TGTGCCAGCAGTTTGGAAAGGGATTGGAATCAGCCCCAGCATTTT
CDR3aa: CASSLERDWNQPQHF

v_gene: TRBV4-3
j_gene: TRBJ2-3
abundance: few
d_gene: -
CDR3nt: TGCGCCAGCAGCCAAGATGCAGGATCAGATACGCAGTATTTT
CDR3aa: CASSQDAGSDTQYF

v_gene: TRBV30
j_gene: TRBJ1-1
abundance: -
d_gene: -
CDR3nt: TGTGCCTGGAGTGTCCGCAGGGATACTGAAGCTTTCTTT
CDR3aa: CAWSVRRDTEAFF

v_gene: TRBV7-2
j_gene: TRBJ2-5
abundance: -
d_gene: -
CDR3nt: TGTGCCAGCAGCTTATTGGGGGAGACCCAGTACTTC
CDR3aa: CASSLLGETQYF

v_gene: TRBV4-3
j_gene: TRBJ2-1
abundance: -
d_gene: -
CDR3nt: TGCGCCAGCAGCCAAGAGCCGGTCAGGGTCAATGAGCAGTTCTTC
CDR3aa: CASSQEPVRVNEQFF

v_gene: TRBV20-1
j_gene: TRBJ2-7
abundance: few
d_gene: TRBD1
CDR3nt: TGCAGTGCTAGAGATCCTGGCGAACCGGGACAGAGCACCTACGAGCAGTACTTC
CDR3aa: CSARDPGEPGQSTYEQYF

v_gene: TRBV20-1
j_gene: TRBJ2-1
abundance: few
d_gene: TRBD1
CDR3nt: TGCAGTGCTTGGACAGGAAGGCATGAGCAGTTCTTC
CDR3aa: CSAWTGRHEQFF

v_gene: TRBV29-1
j_gene: TRBJ2-1
abundance: many
d_gene: -
CDR3nt: TGCAGCGTTGAGGGTGTCTACAATGAGCAGTTCTTC
CDR3aa: CSVEGVYNEQFF

v_gene: TRBV6-6
j_gene: TRBJ1-6
abundance: -
d_gene: -
CDR3nt: TGTGCCAGCAACCGGGACACCGATAATTCACCCCTCCACTTT
CDR3aa: CASNRDTDNSPLHF

v_gene: TRBV20-1
j_gene: TRBJ2-3
abundance: few
d_gene: -
CDR3nt: TGCAGTGTATCAGTTCGCACAGATACGCAGTATTTT
CDR3aa: CSVSVRTDTQYF

v_gene: TRBV12-3/TRBV12-4
j_gene: TRBJ2-5
abundance: -
d_gene: -
CDR3nt: TGTGCCAGCAGTTTTATTAGCAACCAAGAGACCCAGTACTTC
CDR3aa: CASSFISNQETQYF

v_gene: TRBV6-2/TRBV6-3
j_gene: TRBJ2-1
abundance: -
d_gene: TRBD2
CDR3nt: TGTGCCAGCAGTTACTATCTGGGCCTAGCGGGAGTATACAATGAGCAGTTCTTC
CDR3aa: CASSYYLGLAGVYNEQFF

v_gene: TRBV25-1
j_gene: TRBJ2-3
abundance: few
d_gene: TRBD2
CDR3nt: TGTGCCAGCAGTGATGAATTCCAGCGGGGCTCTAGCACAGATACGCAGTATTTT
CDR3aa: CASSDEFQRGSSTDTQYF

v_gene: TRBV5-1
j_gene: TRBJ2-7
abundance: few
d_gene: TRBD1
CDR3nt: TGCGCCAGCAGCTTATCCGGTAGGGGGACAGGTGACGAGCAGTACTTC
CDR3aa: CASSLSGRGTGDEQYF

v_gene: TRBV2
j_gene: TRBJ2-7
abundance: -
d_gene: TRBD1
CDR3nt: TGTGCCAGCAGGTTCCCGGGACAGGTGAACTACGAGCAGTACTTC
CDR3aa: CASRFPGQVNYEQYF

v_gene: TRBV6-6
j_gene: TRBJ2-7
abundance: few
d_gene: -
CDR3nt: TGTGCCAGCAGTTCGAACCTATACGAGCAGTACTTC
CDR3aa: CASSSNLYEQYF

v_gene: TRBV29-1
j_gene: TRBJ2-3
abundance: few
d_gene: -
CDR3nt: TGCAGCGTTGAAGACGGGGGCACAGATACGCAGTATTTT
CDR3aa: CSVEDGGTDTQYF

v_gene: TRBV20-1
j_gene: TRBJ2-7
abundance: -
d_gene: -
CDR3nt: TGCAGTGTTCCCGACAGGAGATCGTCCTACGAGCAGTACTTC
CDR3aa: CSVPDRRSSYEQYF

v_gene: TRBV12-3/TRBV12-4
j_gene: TRBJ1-1
abundance: many
d_gene: -
CDR3nt: TGTGCCAGCAGTTTTCAGTCCATGAACACTGAAGCTTTCTTT
CDR3aa: CASSFQSMNTEAFF

v_gene: TRBV5-6
j_gene: TRBJ1-5
abundance: few
d_gene: TRBD1
CDR3nt: TGTGCCAGCAGCTTCGGACAGGGGGTCGGAAATCAGCCCCAGCATTTT
CDR3aa: CASSFGQGVGNQPQHF

v_gene: TRBV29-1
j_gene: TRBJ2-7
abundance: once
d_gene: -
CDR3nt: TGCAGCGTCCAGGCCCCCTACGAGCAGTACTTC
CDR3aa: CSVQAPYEQYF

v_gene: TRBV30
j_gene: TRBJ1-5
abundance: -
d_gene: TRBD1
CDR3nt: TGTGCCTGGAGTACAGGGGCGGGCAATCAGCCCCAGCATTTT
CDR3aa: CAWSTGAGNQPQHF

v_gene: TRBV10-3
j_gene: TRBJ2-3
abundance: many
d_gene: -
CDR3nt: TGTGCCATCACTTCCCCTGGACTTGATACGCAGTATTTT
CDR3aa: CAITSPGLDTQYF

v_gene: TRBV7-2
j_gene: TRBJ2-4
abundance: -
d_gene: -
CDR3nt: TGTGCCAGCAGCTTAGTAGCCCCCAAAAACATTCAGTACTTC
CDR3aa: CASSLVAPKNIQYF

v_gene: TRBV5-1
j_gene: TRBJ1-5
abundance: -
d_gene: TRBD1
CDR3nt: TGCGCCAGCAGCCCCCAAGGCGGGCAGGGGGCTCAGCCCCAGCATTTT
CDR3aa: CASSPQGGQGAQPQHF

v_gene: TRBV20-1
j_gene: TRBJ1-5
abundance: -
d_gene: -
CDR3nt: TGCAGTGCTAGCGGCCATGGACAGAAAAATCAGCCCCAGCATTTT
CDR3aa: CSASGHGQKNQPQHF

v_gene: TRBV5-1
j_gene: TRBJ2-7
abundance: -
d_gene: -
CDR3nt: TGCGCCAGCAGCTTGGCCGGGCCTAGCTCCTACGAGCAGTACTTC
CDR3aa: CASSLAGPSSYEQYF

v_gene: TRBV4-1
j_gene: TRBJ2-7
abundance: many
d_gene: -
CDR3nt: TGCGCCAGCAGCCAAGATACCGGTACCTACGAGCAGTACTTC
CDR3aa: CASSQDTGTYEQYF

v_gene: TRBV30
j_gene: TRBJ2-5
abundance: once
d_gene: -
CDR3nt: TGTGCCTGGAGTGTACGGCGGGAGACCCAGTACTTC
CDR3aa: CAWSVRRETQYF